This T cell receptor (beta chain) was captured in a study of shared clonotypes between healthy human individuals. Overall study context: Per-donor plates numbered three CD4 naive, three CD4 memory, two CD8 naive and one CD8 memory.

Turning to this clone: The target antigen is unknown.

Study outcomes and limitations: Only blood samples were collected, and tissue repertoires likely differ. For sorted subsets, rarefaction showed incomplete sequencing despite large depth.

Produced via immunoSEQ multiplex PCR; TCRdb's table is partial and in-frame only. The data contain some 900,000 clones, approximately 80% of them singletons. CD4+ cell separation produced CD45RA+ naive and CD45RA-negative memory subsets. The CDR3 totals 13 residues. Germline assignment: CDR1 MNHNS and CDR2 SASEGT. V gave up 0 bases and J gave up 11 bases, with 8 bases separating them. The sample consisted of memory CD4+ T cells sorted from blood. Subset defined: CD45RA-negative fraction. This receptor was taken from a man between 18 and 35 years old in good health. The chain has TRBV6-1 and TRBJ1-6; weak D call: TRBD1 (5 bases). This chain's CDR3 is CASSEALGPPLHF. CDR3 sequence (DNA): TGTGCCAGCAGTGAAGCCTTGGGGCCACCCCTCCACTTT.